The 17 T cell receptor beta chains below were found in one sample sequenced in a study of cytomegalovirus exposure and HLA in healthy donors. Amplification used 60 Vbeta primers and 13 Jbeta primers. TCRdb's table, derived via immunoSEQ multiplex PCR, lists solely in-frame clones and lacks some. The sample lists more than 90,000 clones, approximately 81% occurring once. Sequencing was performed on PBMCs. Receptors were obtained from a woman between 40 and 50 years old in good health and CMV-seronegative.

This chain uses TRBV9 with TRBJ2-4, with TRBD2 as a possible D gene (6 bases). The CDR3 extends over 15 amino acids. Germline V CDR1 and CDR2: SGDLS, YYNGEE. Deletions cut 0 bases from V and 8 bases from J, with 15 bases between. Here the CDR3 reads CASSVGGRTGDIQYF. In DNA, the CDR3 is TGTGCCAGCAGCGTAGGGGGGAGGACGGGGGACATTCAGTACTTC.

This chain links TRBV29-1 with TRBJ1-1; D gene uncertain. V lost 6 bases and J 1 base, leaving 6 bases between the germline ends. This CDR3 contains 11 residues. The V gene's germline CDR1 is SQVTM and CDR2 ANQGSEA. The CDR3 DNA follows: TGCAGCGTCGCGCAGAACACTGAAGCTTTCTTT. Protein product: CSVAQNTEAFF.

The chain is built from TRBV30 and TRBJ1-3; possible D gene TRBD1, 5 bases. The CDR3 contains 13 residues. Germline V gene sequence: CDR1 GTSNPN, CDR2 SVGIG (reference sequence). V was trimmed by 1 base and J by 2 bases, leaving 6 bases between them. This CDR3 reads CAWSGQTGNTIYF. The CDR3 region has the DNA TGTGCCTGGAGTGGACAGACTGGAAACACCATATATTTT. Full variable domain (rest looked up from reference TRBV30 and TRBJ1-3): SQTIHQWPATLVQPVGSPLSLECTVEGTSNPNLYWYRQAAGRGLQLLFYSVGIGQISSEVPQNLSASRPQDRQFILSSKKLLLSDSGFYLCAWSGQTGNTIYFGEGSWLTVV.

The gene calls are TRBV5-1 and TRBJ2-7; 13 nucleotides align to TRBD2. Trimming took 6 bases from V and 3 from J; bases not matched to a gene: 3. The germline CDR1 and CDR2 sequences are SGHRS and YFSETQ. There are 14 residues in the CDR3. Here the CDR3 reads CASTRTSGSYEQYF. In DNA, the CDR3 is TGCGCCAGCACCAGGACTAGCGGGAGCTACGAGCAGTACTTC.

The chain employs TRBV7-8 and TRBJ2-7; D perhaps matches TRBD2 (5 bases). Germline CDR1 and CDR2: SGHVS and FQNEAQ. CDR3 length: 13 amino acids. V lost 5 bases to trimming and J lost 3 bases, with 11 bases between them. In nucleotides, the CDR3 is TGTGCCAGCAGCCGGACTGAAGTCTACGAGCAGTACTTC. It encodes CASSRTEVYEQYF.

This chain links TRBV11-3 with TRBJ2-1, with 10 bases aligning to TRBD2. Per germline, CDR1 SGHNT and CDR2 YENEEA. This CDR3 comprises 15 residues. Germline trimming cut 2 bases from V and 5 bases from J; bases unmatched to any gene: 3. CDR3 DNA sequence: TGTGCCAGCAGCTTAAGCGGGAGGGCCGACAATGAGCAGTTCTTC. Amino acids: CASSLSGRADNEQFF. The full variable domain, rest sourced from reference TRBV11-3 and TRBJ2-1, is EAGVVQSPRYKIIEKKQPVAFWCNPISGHNTLYWYLQNLGQGPELLIRYENEEAVDDSQLPKDRFSAERLKGVDSTLKIQPAELGDSAVYLCASSLSGRADNEQFFGPGTRLTVL.

This chain uses TRBV27 with TRBJ2-5, with 7 positions matching TRBD2. This CDR3 contains 14 residues. Germline V gives CDR1 MNHEY, CDR2 SMNVEV (reference sequence). J gave up 5 bases and V 2 bases, and 5 bases lay outside the gene matches. CDR3: CASSLKRGGETQYF. For the CDR3, the DNA is TGTGCCAGCAGTTTAAAGAGGGGAGGGGAGACCCAGTACTTC.

This clone was recorded only once. The chain joins TRBV21-1 to TRBJ1-1. TRBV21-1 is given as a pseudogene. This CDR3 is built from 11 residues. CDR3 sequence reads: CASSKYGEAFF. For the CDR3, the DNA is TGTGCCAGCAGCAAGTACGGTGAAGCTTTCTTT.

CDR3 region: CASSLDVSGIDEQYF. CDR3 sequence (DNA): TGCGCCAGCAGCTTGGATGTTAGCGGGATTGACGAGCAGTACTTC. J is TRBJ2-7 and V is TRBV5-1; 8 bases match TRBD2. Germline V gene sequence: CDR1 SGHRS, CDR2 YFSETQ. V lost 0 bases and J lost 5; bases outside the gene matches: 7. The CDR3 length is 15 residues.

The chain recombines TRBV7-9 with TRBJ2-5; 8 bases line up with TRBD2. The germline CDR1 and CDR2 sequences are SEHNR and FQNEAQ (reference sequence). V dropped 7 bases and J dropped 2; count of bases not matched to a gene: 9. This CDR3 has 15 residues. The CDR3 nucleotides are TGTGCCAGCATATCACAGACTAGCGCACAAGAGACCCAGTACTTC. As protein: CASISQTSAQETQYF.

V and J are TRBV5-4 and TRBJ1-4; D not certain. CDR1 is SGHNT and CDR2 is YYREEE in the germline V gene (reference sequence). The CDR3 is 13 amino acids. V was cut by 0 bases and J by 2 bases, with 2 bases left in between. The CDR3 here is CASSLATNEKLFF. The CDR3 coding sequence is TGTGCCAGCAGCTTGGCGACTAATGAAAAACTGTTTTTT.

This clone was recorded at least ten times. The J gene is TRBJ2-5, the V gene TRBV11-2, with 9 positions matching TRBD1. This CDR3 is built from 16 residues. V was clipped by 6 bases and J by 4 bases; unmatched bases: 12. Germline V gene sequence: CDR1 SGHAT, CDR2 FQNNGV. This CDR3 reads CASRPTGTGLGETQYF. DNA for the CDR3: TGTGCCAGCAGACCGACCGGGACAGGGCTCGGAGAGACCCAGTACTTC.

The CDR3 region is CAGSRQGEGEAFF. The DNA for the CDR3 is TGCGCCGGTTCACGACAGGGGGAGGGTGAAGCTTTCTTT. The V and J genes are TRBV23-1 and TRBJ1-1, with 9 bases fitting TRBD1. TRBV23-1 is assigned to the ORF class and has an uncertain function. V was clipped by 11 bases and J by 7 bases; unmatched bases: 11. The CDR3 runs to 13 residues.

The chain couples TRBV20-1 to TRBJ2-7; tentatively, D is TRBD2 (5 bases). The length of the CDR3 is 11 residues. Germline values: CDR1 DFQATT, CDR2 SNEGSKA (reference sequence). V gave up 5 bases and J gave up 1 base, with 6 bases separating them. The CDR3 DNA follows: TGCAGTGCTGGGAGTTCCTACGAGCAGTACTTC. It specifies CSAGSSYEQYF.

The J gene is TRBJ2-1, the V gene TRBV9; D is possibly TRBD2 (6 bases). Trimming left V 0 bases short and J 5 bases short, with 18 bases between. The CDR3 runs 17 residues. Germline V gives CDR1 SGDLS, CDR2 YYNGEE. CDR3 protein: CASSVVPGVVGNNEQFF. The CDR3 DNA reads as TGTGCCAGCAGCGTAGTCCCGGGAGTGGTGGGGAACAATGAGCAGTTCTTC.

The rearrangement uses TRBV2 and TRBJ1-3; 10 nucleotides agree with TRBD1. Germline CDR1 and CDR2: SNHLY and FYNNEI. The length of the CDR3 is 21 residues. Losses at the gene ends were 1 base for V and 1 base for J; bases not matched to a gene: 16. The CDR3 loop reads CASSEEVLRTGGRRSGNTIYF. The CDR3 DNA is TGTGCCAGCAGTGAAGAGGTACTTCGGACAGGGGGAAGGCGGTCTGGAAACACCATATATTTT. Together with reference TRBV2 and TRBJ1-3, the CDR3 gives the full variable domain: EPEVTQTPSHQVTQMGQEVILRCVPISNHLYFYWYRQILGQKVEFLVSFYNNEISEKSEIFDDQFSVERPDGSNFTLKIRSTKLEDSAMYFCASSEEVLRTGGRRSGNTIYFGEGSWLTVV.

This chain uses TRBV28 with TRBJ2-7; 7 positions agree with TRBD2. V was clipped by 7 bases and J by 6 bases; unmatched bases: 12. CDR3 length equals 14 residues. Germline V gene data show CDR1 as MDHEN and CDR2 as SYDVKM. The chain's CDR3 is CASTTPAGRFEQYF. In DNA, the CDR3 is TGTGCCAGCACAACGCCAGCGGGACGCTTCGAGCAGTACTTC.